These T cell receptor beta chains were read from a single sample in a study of response to subunit inactivated influenza vaccine. Each CDR3 protein is one row after TCRdb ran MiXCR on the RT-PCR reads. The data hold some 520,000 distinct CDR3 sequences, with about 15% observed a single time. The specimen was CD4+ T cells sorted from PBMCs, collected around 25 months after vaccination. These receptor sequences come from a man in his fifties or sixties who received an inactivated influenza vaccine. The CDR3 runs from the conserved cysteine through the conserved F or W. D genes are given only for firm matches. Clone size is given for some rows only: seen once, a few or many times, or a class if the clone is expanded.

V gene,D gene,clone size,J gene,CDR3 protein,CDR3 DNA
TRBV6-7,TRBD1,.,TRBJ1-1,CASSYPQGALSTEAFF,TGTGCCAGCAGTTACCCTCAGGGGGCTCTAAGCACTGAAGCTTTCTTT
TRBV7-9,TRBD2,many,TRBJ2-1,CASSASGRPNNEQFF,TGTGCCAGCAGCGCTAGCGGGAGGCCAAACAATGAGCAGTTCTTC
TRBV20-1,TRBD2,few,TRBJ2-5,CSARTLAGEETQYF,TGCAGTGCTAGAACGCTAGCGGGGGAAGAGACCCAGTACTTC
TRBV15,.,many,TRBJ2-5,CATSSRGGRETQYF,TGTGCCACCAGCAGTAGGGGGGGGCGAGAGACCCAGTACTTC
TRBV5-6,.,few,TRBJ1-6,CASSPNGGWGSPLHF,TGTGCCAGCAGCCCAAACGGGGGTTGGGGTTCACCCCTCCACTTT
TRBV5-5,.,.,TRBJ2-2,CASSYAGRYTGELFF,TGTGCCAGCAGCTACGCGGGGAGATACACCGGGGAGCTGTTTTTT
TRBV12-3/TRBV12-4,.,many,TRBJ1-6,CASSLMEGDSPLHF,TGTGCCAGCAGTTTAATGGAGGGGGATTCACCCCTCCACTTT
TRBV18,TRBD2,.,TRBJ2-7,CASSPLAGGNEQYF,TGTGCCAGCTCCCCGCTAGCGGGAGGCAACGAGCAGTACTTC
TRBV20-1,.,.,TRBJ2-5,CSAPLSTQAATQYF,TGCAGTGCTCCGCTTTCGACTCAGGCGGCGACCCAGTACTTC
TRBV9,TRBD2,.,TRBJ2-3,CASSVTSGTTDTQYF,TGTGCCAGCAGCGTAACTAGCGGAACCACAGATACGCAGTATTTT
TRBV6-1,TRBD2,.,TRBJ2-5,CASSERTSGIRETQYF,TGTGCCAGCAGTGAAAGGACTAGCGGTATAAGAGAGACCCAGTACTTC
TRBV12-3/TRBV12-4,TRBD1,few,TRBJ2-3,CASSSGQGGTQYF,TGTGCCAGCAGTTCGGGACAGGGGGGTACGCAGTATTTT
TRBV20-1,TRBD2,.,TRBJ2-1,CSARDQAGGLNEQFF,TGCAGTGCTAGAGATCAAGCGGGAGGTCTCAATGAGCAGTTCTTC
TRBV6-2/TRBV6-3,TRBD2,.,TRBJ2-1,CASSTGTSGRGSYNEQFF,TGTGCCAGCAGCACCGGGACTAGCGGGAGGGGATCCTACAATGAGCAGTTCTTC
TRBV5-6,.,few,TRBJ2-5,CASSLDVTKTQYF,TGTGCCAGCAGCTTGGACGTCACGAAGACCCAGTACTTC
TRBV30,TRBD2,few,TRBJ2-2,CAWGLAGNTGELFF,TGTGCCTGGGGACTAGCGGGGAACACCGGGGAGCTGTTTTTT
TRBV7-2,.,.,TRBJ2-5,CASSLSRLGYETQYF,TGTGCCAGCAGCTTATCTCGTTTGGGATACGAGACCCAGTACTTC
TRBV24-1,.,.,TRBJ2-5,CATSRGVGETQYF,TGTGCCACCAGTCGGGGAGTTGGGGAGACCCAGTACTTC
TRBV29-1,.,few,TRBJ1-1,CSVMGRVNTEAFF,TGCAGCGTTATGGGCAGGGTGAACACTGAAGCTTTCTTT
TRBV15,TRBD1,.,TRBJ1-2,CATSARQGGGYTF,TGTGCCACCAGCGCCCGACAGGGCGGAGGCTACACCTTC
TRBV10-3,TRBD1,few,TRBJ1-2,CAAQGASDYGYTF,TGTGCCGCACAGGGGGCATCTGACTATGGCTACACCTTC
TRBV5-5,TRBD1,.,TRBJ1-2,CASSLGDSTNYGYTF,TGTGCCAGCAGCTTGGGGGACAGCACTAACTATGGCTACACCTTC
TRBV29-1,.,.,TRBJ2-5,CSVEDRSGVVETQYF,TGCAGCGTTGAAGATCGGTCGGGGGTAGTGGAGACCCAGTACTTC
TRBV4-1,.,few,TRBJ2-6,CASSQGIGSGANVLTF,TGCGCCAGCAGCCAAGGAATAGGGTCTGGGGCCAACGTCCTGACTTTC
TRBV4-2,.,few,TRBJ2-3,CASSQVRAFSTDTQYF,TGTGCCAGCAGCCAAGTAAGAGCTTTTAGCACAGATACGCAGTATTTT
TRBV20-1,.,few,TRBJ1-5,CSAEWRNQPQHF,TGCAGTGCTGAGTGGCGCAATCAGCCCCAGCATTTT
TRBV5-4,TRBD1,.,TRBJ2-5,CASSLGTGTQETQYF,TGTGCCAGCAGCTTAGGGACAGGGACCCAAGAGACCCAGTACTTC
TRBV10-3,.,.,TRBJ2-2,CAIRTDANTGELFF,TGTGCCATCAGGACAGACGCGAACACCGGGGAGCTGTTTTTT
TRBV12-3/TRBV12-4,TRBD2,few,TRBJ2-3,CASQGLGLDTQYF,TGTGCCAGCCAGGGACTAGGGCTAGATACGCAGTATTTT
TRBV7-2,.,.,TRBJ2-7,CASSLYPGLTYEQYF,TGTGCCAGCAGCTTATACCCAGGGCTCACCTACGAGCAGTACTTC
TRBV9,.,.,TRBJ2-7,CASSVGGQTYEQYF,TGTGCCAGCAGCGTAGGTGGACAGACCTACGAGCAGTACTTC
TRBV4-2,.,few,TRBJ2-3,CASSQDPRLADTQYF,TGTGCCAGCAGCCAAGATCCCCGCCTCGCAGATACGCAGTATTTT
TRBV5-1,.,.,TRBJ2-2,CASSLATTNTGVLFF,TGCGCCAGCAGCTTGGCTACGACGAACACCGGGGTGCTGTTTTTT
TRBV7-9,TRBD2,.,TRBJ2-3,CASSKPVAGGFTDTQYF,TGTGCCAGCAGCAAACCAGTGGCGGGAGGGTTCACAGATACGCAGTATTTT
TRBV20-1,.,few,TRBJ1-3,CSARDRQFTSGNTIYF,TGCAGTGCTAGAGACAGACAGTTTACCTCTGGAAACACCATATATTTT
TRBV20-1,.,.,TRBJ1-5,CSARLPGASNQPQHF,TGCAGTGCCAGACTTCCCGGGGCCTCCAATCAGCCCCAGCATTTT
TRBV20-1,TRBD2,.,TRBJ2-5,CSARASLAGGQETQYF,TGCAGTGCTAGGGCCTCACTAGCGGGTGGGCAAGAGACCCAGTACTTC
TRBV29-1,.,.,TRBJ2-5,CSVEDLVPRETQYF,TGCAGCGTTGAAGATCTGGTTCCCAGGGAGACCCAGTACTTC
TRBV5-1,TRBD2,.,TRBJ2-5,CASSFRPSGKQGTQYF,TGCGCCAGCAGCTTCAGGCCTAGCGGTAAACAAGGGACCCAGTACTTC
TRBV20-1,.,few,TRBJ1-1,CSASDGDRAFF,TGCAGTGCTAGCGATGGGGACCGTGCTTTCTTT
TRBV12-3/TRBV12-4,.,few,TRBJ1-5,CASRATGVNQPQHF,TGTGCCAGCAGAGCGACAGGAGTCAATCAGCCCCAGCATTTT
TRBV4-2,TRBD2,few,TRBJ2-3,CASSTGLAGVPSTDTQYF,TGTGCCAGCAGCACAGGACTAGCGGGAGTTCCTAGCACAGATACGCAGTATTTT
TRBV7-3,TRBD2,few,TRBJ2-3,CASSLTSGKGTDTQYF,TGTGCCAGCAGCTTAACTAGCGGGAAGGGCACAGATACGCAGTATTTT
TRBV7-2,.,few,TRBJ2-1,CASSYLIGSYNEQFF,TGTGCCAGCAGCTATCTTATCGGGTCCTACAATGAGCAGTTCTTC
TRBV12-3/TRBV12-4,.,.,TRBJ2-5,CASSTPGTEMGTQYF,TGTGCCAGCAGTACCCCGGGGACCGAGATGGGGACCCAGTACTTC
TRBV4-3,.,.,TRBJ2-1,CASSHASNSAYNEQFF,TGCGCCAGCAGCCATGCGAGCAACAGTGCCTACAATGAGCAGTTCTTC
TRBV7-8,TRBD2,few,TRBJ2-1,CASSLMGGVGNEQFF,TGTGCCAGCAGCTTAATGGGAGGGGTAGGGAATGAGCAGTTCTTC
TRBV18,.,few,TRBJ2-5,CASSRYLGSEGETQYF,TGTGCCAGCTCACGATATCTCGGGTCCGAGGGAGAGACCCAGTACTTC
TRBV28,TRBD1,few,TRBJ2-7,CASTIGTANPYEQYF,TGTGCCAGCACAATAGGGACAGCTAACCCCTACGAGCAGTACTTC
TRBV14,.,.,TRBJ1-6,CASSPRLIDSPLHF,TGTGCCAGCAGCCCTCGCCTTATCGATTCACCCCTCCACTTT
TRBV7-2,TRBD2,few,TRBJ2-7,CASSLARGLAEQYF,TGTGCCAGCAGCTTAGCGCGAGGACTAGCCGAGCAGTACTTC
TRBV20-1,TRBD1,many,TRBJ1-2,CSARETGGPYGYTF,TGCAGTGCTAGAGAAACAGGGGGGCCTTATGGCTACACCTTC
TRBV28,.,few,TRBJ2-7,CASSTPRYRRHEQYF,TGTGCCAGCAGTACCCCTCGCTATAGGCGGCACGAGCAGTACTTC